This TCR beta chain was sequenced for a study of cytomegalovirus exposure and HLA in healthy donors. Overall study results and limits: TCR beta V- and J-gene trimming was later associated with a missense DCLRE1C variant. Later, TCR association rates were found to vary by HLA locus, highest for DRB1 and lowest for HLA-C. Reports described diagnosis of cytomegalovirus status by the classifier as highly specific and sensitive.

It was with 60 Vbeta and 13 Jbeta primers that the PCR ran. Profiled with immunoSEQ multiplex PCR; TCRdb holds only in-frame clones, not every one. The sample contains some 200,000 clones, 75% to 85% of which appear only once. Trimming removed 3 bases at V and 6 bases at J, with 11 bases between. This CDR3 is built from 13 residues. Germline V gene lookup returns CDR1 SGHAT and CDR2 FQNNGV. As concerns this clone: What it recognizes is unknown. Other DNA sequences of this sample code for an identical CDR3.

This rearrangement joins TRBV11-2 to TRBJ1-2; D might be TRBD1 (6 bases). The sequencing sample was made of PBMCs. This TCR came from a woman in her forties in good health and CMV-seronegative. The CDR3 DNA follows: TGTGCCAGCAGCTTGGGACAACTCGATGGCTACACCTTC. As protein: CASSLGQLDGYTF.